What follows are 20 T cell receptor beta chains derived from one specimen sequenced in a study of blood T cell repertoires in COVID-19. Using immunoSEQ multiplex PCR, the repertoire was profiled, and TCRdb retains in-frame clones only, with some absent. Seen here are 200,000 to 300,000 clones, 87% observed once, and the top ten hold around 6.9%. Sequenced material: peripheral blood. The receptors were gathered from a man between 60 and 75 years old who had recovered from COVID-19.

V gene TRBV7-8 combines with J gene TRBJ1-4, with D perhaps matching TRBD1 (5 bases). The V gene's germline CDR1 is SGHVS and CDR2 FQNEAQ. This CDR3 contains 14 residues. V dropped 5 bases and J dropped 5 bases, with 12 bases sitting between them. The CDR3 region has the DNA TGTGCCAGCAGCCCCGGGGGAGGAAATGAAAAACTGTTTTTT. This sequence encodes CASSPGGGNEKLFF.

The chain recombines TRBV5-4 with TRBJ2-3, with 12 bases matching TRBD2. With V trimmed by 3 bases and J by 6 bases, 11 bases remained unmatched. Germline-derived CDR1 and CDR2 are SGHNT and YYREEE (reference sequence). The CDR3 is 17 residues long. CDR3 sequence reads: CASSSPGLAGGWDTQYF. CDR3 coding DNA: TGTGCCAGCAGCTCTCCCGGGCTAGCGGGGGGGTGGGATACGCAGTATTTT.

V and J are TRBV18 and TRBJ1-2; 7 positions match TRBD1. The junction had 11 bases not matched to a gene; V was cut back by 6 bases and J by 7 bases. This CDR3 spans 14 amino acids. Looked up from germline, CDR1 is KGHSH and CDR2 is LQKENI. The CDR3 DNA follows: TGTGCCAGCTCCCCCACCGACAGGGCTGGTGGCTACACCTTC. Translating gives CASSPTDRAGGYTF.

This chain links TRBV21-1 with TRBJ1-5. TRBV21-1 is deemed a pseudogene. The CDR3 consists of 15 residues. CDR3 protein: CASSKGSPIHQPQHF. CDR3 bases: TGTGCCAGCAGCAAAGGGTCCCCTATTCATCAGCCCCAGCATTTT.

The chain couples TRBV15 to TRBJ2-7; 9 positions match TRBD2. The CDR3 is 15 residues long. Trimming cost V 5 bases and J 4 bases; bases outside gene matches: 9. Germline V lookup: CDR1 LNHNV, CDR2 YYDKDF (reference sequence). Written as DNA, the CDR3 is TGTGCCACCAGCTTTGGACAGCGGGGGGAATACGAGCAGTACGTC. Translated: CATSFGQRGEYEQYV.

The sample holds a few counts of this clone. This chain joins TRBV4-1 and TRBJ1-5; possibly TRBD1 for D (6 bases). The CDR3 consists of 13 residues. The V gene's germline CDR1 is MGHRA and CDR2 YSYEKL. The V and J ends lost 4 bases and 7 bases respectively, with 11 bases between them. CDR3 nucleotides: TGCGCCAGCAGCCCCGGGACACTCCAGCCCCAGCATTTT. Translation: CASSPGTLQPQHF.

The rearrangement links TRBV3-1 (or the pseudogene TRBV3-2) to TRBJ2-7; 13 bases agree with TRBD2. The length of the CDR3 is 16 residues. CDR1 LGHDT and CDR2 YNNKEL come from the germline V gene (reference sequence). The V and J ends lost 6 bases and 6 bases, in that order; junction bases with no gene match: 11. CDR3 in amino acids: CASSPKTSGGPREQYF. The DNA for the CDR3 is TGTGCCAGCAGTCCAAAGACTAGCGGGGGGCCCCGCGAGCAGTACTTC.

The chain is built from TRBV11-2 and TRBJ2-3, with D tentatively TRBD2 (7 bases). The V gene lost 3 bases and the J gene lost 5 bases, with 18 bases spanning the gap. Germline V gives CDR1 SGHAT, CDR2 FQNNGV. The CDR3 runs to 16 residues. The CDR3 sequence is CASSFWRGRGIDTQYF. The CDR3 nucleotides are TGTGCCAGCAGCTTTTGGCGGGGGCGAGGTATAGATACGCAGTATTTT.

As regards this clone: The same CDR3 is also encoded by other DNA sequences in this sample. V is TRBV18 and J is TRBJ2-3; possibly TRBD2 for D (7 bases). The CDR3 length is 15 residues. Germline values: CDR1 KGHSH, CDR2 LQKENI. V was cut by 2 bases and J by 4 bases, with 13 bases left in between. The CDR3 DNA follows: TGTGCCAGCTCACCATCGGGGGGCGGTGCAGATACGCAGTATTTT. As protein: CASSPSGGGADTQYF.

This clone appeared many times. The chain couples TRBV2 to TRBJ2-7; no definite D call. Germline CDR1 is SNHLY and CDR2 is FYNNEI. This CDR3 is 14 amino acids long. Trimming shortened V by 1 base and J by 1 base, and 8 bases separated the two germline ends. DNA of the CDR3: TGTGCCAGCAGTGAAGGTGGGCAGTCCTACGAGCAGTACGTC. Translated, it gives CASSEGGQSYEQYV.

In its sample, this clone was seen once. The chain couples TRBV21-1 to TRBJ2-2; the table's D call, TRBD1, was not checked against the DNA. TRBV21-1 is tagged as a pseudogene. CDR3 length equals 18 residues. In DNA form, the CDR3 reads TGTGCCAGCAGCTGGTGGACAGGGGTTGACGGGTTTCTCGGGGAGCTGTTTTTT. This encodes CASSWWTGVDGFLGELFF.

For this clone: This same CDR3 is encoded by further DNA sequences in the sample. CDR3: CASSQADIYDYGYTF. As DNA, the CDR3 is TGTGCCAGCAGCCAAGCAGACATATACGACTATGGCTACACCTTC. The rearrangement uses TRBV4-2 and TRBJ1-2; D gene uncertain. This CDR3 region has 15 residues. CDR1 LGHNA and CDR2 YNFKEQ come from the germline V gene. Trimming left V 1 base short and J 3 bases short, with 12 bases between.

This chain's CDR3 is CATNGGDRGNSPLHF. Written as DNA, the CDR3 is TGTGCCACAAACGGTGGGGACAGGGGTAATTCACCCCTCCACTTT. The V and J genes are TRBV6-5 and TRBJ1-6, with 10 nucleotides matching TRBD1. Germline-derived CDR1 and CDR2 are MNHEY and SVGAGI. The CDR3 has 15 residues. V dropped 10 bases and J dropped 6; count of bases not matched to a gene: 9.

This clone was found a few times. This chain joins TRBV12-5 and TRBJ2-3; possible D gene TRBD2, 6 bases. This CDR3 comprises 14 residues. V lost 5 bases to trimming and J lost 4 bases, with 13 bases between them. In germline, CDR1 is LGHNT, CDR2 FRNRAP. The CDR3 nucleotides are TGTGCTAGTGGTGACCCTCGGGAGCCAGATACGCAGTATTTT. Translation gives CASGDPREPDTQYF. Full variable domain (outside the CDR3, taken from reference TRBV12-5 and TRBJ2-3): DARVTQTPRHKVTEMGQEVTMRCQPILGHNTVFWYRQTMMQGLELLAYFRNRAPLDDSGMPKDRFSAEMPDATLATLKIQPSEPRDSAVYFCASGDPREPDTQYFGPGTRLTVL.

The gene calls are TRBV7-8 and TRBJ2-5; 10 bases are shared with TRBD1. In germline, CDR1 is SGHVS, CDR2 FQNEAQ. V trimming: 1 base; J trimming: 3 bases; junction bases outside the gene matches: 8. CDR3 length: 17 residues. The CDR3: CASSLVGTGAKKETQYF. The CDR3 bases are TGTGCCAGCAGCTTAGTTGGGACAGGGGCTAAAAAAGAGACCCAGTACTTC. The whole variable domain, filled in from reference TRBV7-8 and TRBJ2-5, reads GAGVSQSPRYKVAKRGQDVALRCDPISGHVSLFWYQQALGQGPEFLTYFQNEAQLDKSGLPSDRFFAERPEGSVSTLKIQRTQQEDSAVYLCASSLVGTGAKKETQYFGPGTRLLVL.

This clone was seen a handful of times. This chain links TRBV5-4 with TRBJ1-5; D is undetermined. The V gene's germline CDR1 is SGHNT and CDR2 YYREEE (reference sequence). The CDR3 consists of 12 residues. The V and J ends lost 0 bases and 7 bases respectively, with 5 bases between them. The CDR3 DNA is TGTGCCAGCAGCTTGGACCGGCAGCCCCAGCATTTT. This codes for CASSLDRQPQHF. Full variable domain (rest looked up from reference TRBV5-4 and TRBJ1-5): ETGVTQSPTHLIKTRGQQVTLRCSSQSGHNTVSWYQQALGQGPQFIFQYYREEENGRGNFPPRFSGLQFPNYSSELNVNALELDDSALYLCASSLDRQPQHFGDGTRLSIL.

V usage is TRBV4-2 and J usage is TRBJ2-3; 16 bases align to TRBD2. Germline-derived CDR1 and CDR2 are LGHNA and YNFKEQ. The trim removed 4 bases at V and 4 bases at J, leaving 5 bases unmatched. CDR3 length equals 17 residues. The CDR3 loop reads CASSPGLAGGGSDTQYF. CDR3 nucleotides: TGTGCCAGCAGCCCGGGACTAGCGGGGGGGGGTTCAGATACGCAGTATTTT.

In this sample, this clone turned up once. The V call is TRBV15, the J call TRBJ2-2; D is uncertain. CDR3 length equals 17 residues. V was trimmed by 0 bases and J by 6 bases, leaving 17 bases between them. Germline V lookup: CDR1 LNHNV, CDR2 YYDKDF (reference sequence). CDR3 in amino acids: CATSRDGTSRLAGELFF. DNA of the CDR3: TGTGCCACCAGCAGAGATGGTACTTCCCGGTTAGCCGGGGAGCTGTTTTTT. Full variable domain (rest looked up from reference TRBV15 and TRBJ2-2): DAMVIQNPRYQVTQFGKPVTLSCSQTLNHNVMYWYQQKSSQAPKLLFHYYDKDFNNEADTPDNFQSRRPNTSFCFLDIRSPGLGDTAMYLCATSRDGTSRLAGELFFGEGSRLTVL.

The CDR3, as DNA: TGTGCCAGCAGTGAGGCTTGGACAAGCCCCAATCAGCCCCAGCATTTT. Protein product: CASSEAWTSPNQPQHF. The chain uses TRBV2 and TRBJ1-5; weak D call: TRBD1 (5 bases). CDR3 length equals 16 residues. V was trimmed by 3 bases and J by 3 bases, leaving 15 bases between them. Germline V CDR1 and CDR2: SNHLY, FYNNEI.

The rearrangement uses TRBV7-8 and TRBJ2-7, with a weak D call TRBD1 (6 bases). Germline V gene sequence: CDR1 SGHVS, CDR2 FQNEAQ. The CDR3 contains 16 residues. V lost 2 bases and J lost 0, with 14 bases in between. In DNA form, the CDR3 reads TGTGCCAGCAGCTTATTGGCAGGGGCTCACTCCTACGAGCAGTACTTC. This translates into CASSLLAGAHSYEQYF.